Below, 14 T cell receptor beta chains from the same sample are listed, as sequenced in a study of shared clonotypes between healthy human individuals. Naive CD8 cells lacked CD45RO, underwent positive selection for CCR7 and left out terminally differentiated effector memory CD45RA+ cells. Method: immunoSEQ multiplex PCR; TCRdb's copy keeps in-frame clones and lacks some. The sample holds about 2.2 million clones, roughly 91% seen once. Sequencing was performed on naive CD8+ T cells from PBMCs. Source of these receptors: a man aged 18-30 years in good health. Some clones in this sample may be carry-over from other donors' samples.

The chain joins TRBV9 to TRBJ2-2; D is perhaps TRBD1 (6 bases). Germline V CDR1 and CDR2: SGDLS, YYNGEE. The CDR3 has 15 residues. V was trimmed by 0 bases and J by 4 bases, leaving 10 bases between them. The CDR3 loop is CASSVEQGFTGELFF. CDR3 coding DNA: TGTGCCAGCAGCGTAGAGCAGGGGTTCACCGGGGAGCTGTTTTTT.

This chain uses TRBV6-1 with TRBJ1-1, with a possible D match to TRBD1 (5 bases). This CDR3 is built from 15 residues. Germline V gene data show CDR1 as MNHNS and CDR2 as SASEGT. V was trimmed by 3 bases and J by 1 base, leaving 12 bases between them. The CDR3 bases are TGTGCCAGCAGTGACCGTATGGGACCGAACACTGAAGCTTTCTTT. Its protein product is CASSDRMGPNTEAFF.

The CDR3 reads CASSFQQKLAGDYNEQFF. CDR3 in DNA: TGTGCCAGCAGTTTTCAACAGAAACTAGCGGGAGACTACAATGAGCAGTTCTTC. J is TRBJ2-1 and V is TRBV27; 11 bases match TRBD2. CDR1 is MNHEY and CDR2 is SMNVEV in the germline V gene (reference sequence). The CDR3 has 18 amino acids. J gave up 3 bases and V 3 bases, and 10 bases lay outside the gene matches.

V gene TRBV28 combines with J gene TRBJ2-7; perhaps TRBD1 as D (6 bases). CDR1 and CDR2 (germline): MDHEN, SYDVKM. Trimming took off 6 bases at V and 6 bases at J, with 30 bases between the two ends. CDR3 size: 18 residues. This CDR3 is CASSLTRGRFPHAIEQYF. The CDR3 nucleotides are TGTGCCAGCAGCTTAACCAGGGGTCGTTTTCCCCATGCGATCGAGCAGTACTTC. The full variable domain, its missing parts supplied by reference TRBV28 and TRBJ2-7, is DVKVTQSSRYLVKRTGEKVFLECVQDMDHENMFWYRQDPGLGLRLIYFSYDVKMKEKGDIPEGYSVSREKKERFSLILESASTNQTSMYLCASSLTRGRFPHAIEQYFGPGTRLTVT.

This sequence joins TRBV28 and TRBJ2-7; D may be TRBD1 (5 bases). The germline V gene encodes CDR1 MDHEN and CDR2 SYDVKM. Trimming removed 3 bases from V and 0 bases from J, with 9 bases in between. The CDR3 consists of 14 residues. The CDR3 sequence: CASSFQGNSYEQYF. The CDR3, as DNA: TGTGCCAGCAGTTTCCAGGGTAACTCCTACGAGCAGTACTTC. Combining the CDR3 with reference TRBV28 and TRBJ2-7 gives the whole variable domain DVKVTQSSRYLVKRTGEKVFLECVQDMDHENMFWYRQDPGLGLRLIYFSYDVKMKEKGDIPEGYSVSREKKERFSLILESASTNQTSMYLCASSFQGNSYEQYFGPGTRLTVT.

V usage is TRBV27 and J usage is TRBJ2-3, with D maybe TRBD2 (6 bases). Germline CDR1 is MNHEY and CDR2 is SMNVEV (reference sequence). V gave up 6 bases and J gave up 5 bases, with 18 bases separating them. The length of the CDR3 is 15 residues. Written as DNA, the CDR3 is TGTGCCAGCAGCCCCGCGGCGGGAAGTGGAGATACGCAGTATTTT. As protein: CASSPAAGSGDTQYF.

The chain is built from TRBV27 and TRBJ2-3, with D hard to call. This CDR3 region has 12 residues. V was trimmed by 8 bases and J by 2 bases, leaving 8 bases between them. Germline CDR1 reads MNHEY; CDR2 reads SMNVEV (reference sequence). The CDR3 DNA is TGTGCCAGCTCCAGGAACACAGATACGCAGTATTTT. Its protein product is CASSRNTDTQYF.

The chain combines TRBV7-9 with TRBJ2-7; 8 bases are shared with TRBD1. The J segment lost 6 bases and the V segment lost 5 bases, leaving 9 bases of the junction unmatched. Germline CDR1 is SEHNR and CDR2 is FQNEAQ (reference sequence). The CDR3 has 14 residues. The chain's CDR3 is CASSRSQDRAEQYF. The CDR3 coding sequence is TGTGCCAGCAGCCGATCCCAGGACAGGGCCGAGCAGTACTTC.

The gene calls are TRBV7-2 and TRBJ2-1, with D possibly being TRBD1 (6 bases). The germline CDR1 and CDR2 sequences are SGHTA and FQGNSA. Trimming cost V 1 base and J 3 bases, with 10 bases left between them. This CDR3 is built from 15 residues. CDR3 nucleotides: TGTGCCAGCAGCTTAGTGGCAGGGGACTACAATGAGCAGTTCTTC. The encoded protein is CASSLVAGDYNEQFF. Looking up the rest from reference TRBV7-2 and TRBJ2-1 gives the full variable domain: GAGVSQSPSNKVTEKGKDVELRCDPISGHTALYWYRQSLGQGLEFLIYFQGNSAPDKSGLPSDRFSAERTGGSVSTLTIQRTQQEDSAVYLCASSLVAGDYNEQFFGPGTRLTVL.

The gene calls are TRBV29-1 and TRBJ2-7; TRBD1 agrees at 7 bases. Germline trimming cut 6 bases from V and 5 bases from J; bases unmatched to any gene: 7. The CDR3 is 12 amino acids. Germline CDR1 SQVTM, CDR2 ANQGSEA. This CDR3 reads CSVWGQRDEQYF. Written as DNA, the CDR3 is TGCAGCGTATGGGGACAGAGGGACGAGCAGTACTTC.

V usage is TRBV15 and J usage is TRBJ2-3, with unresolved D. V was cut by 1 base and J by 6 bases, with 14 bases left in between. The CDR3 has 15 residues. In germline, CDR1 is LNHNV, CDR2 YYDKDF (reference sequence). The CDR3 sequence is CATSRVESGRDTQYF. The CDR3 region has the DNA TGTGCCACCAGCAGAGTGGAGTCCGGACGGGATACGCAGTATTTT.

This chain links TRBV2 with TRBJ2-7; perhaps TRBD2 as D (6 bases). The CDR3 consists of 14 residues. Germline V gene sequence: CDR1 SNHLY, CDR2 FYNNEI. V dropped 8 bases and J dropped 3 bases, with 17 bases sitting between them. In DNA form, the CDR3 reads TGTGCCAGCGCCGTCGGGGGATGGGGCTACGAGCAGTACTTC. It translates to CASAVGGWGYEQYF.

The rearrangement joins TRBV5-6 to TRBJ2-7; D call uncertain. The CDR3 length is 13 residues. Per germline, CDR1 SGHDT and CDR2 YYEEEE. The V and J ends lost 2 bases and 6 bases respectively, with 12 bases between them. The CDR3 DNA reads TGTGCCAGCAGCTTCGACGTCGGGCGCGAGCAGTACTTC. It yields the protein CASSFDVGREQYF.

J is TRBJ2-7 and V is TRBV6-5; unclear D gene. CDR3 length: 14 amino acids. The ends were cut back, 10 bases at V and 2 bases at J, with 18 bases in the middle. Germline V gives CDR1 MNHEY, CDR2 SVGAGI. CDR3 residues: CATSRAAPTYEQYF. CDR3 in DNA: TGTGCCACCTCTCGGGCCGCTCCCACCTACGAGCAGTACTTC.